These 17 T cell receptor beta chains came from one sample sequenced in a study of T cell responses to AZD1222 COVID-19 vaccine. TCRdb's copy holds only in-frame clones and misses some; the assay was immunoSEQ multiplex PCR. The repertoire holds some 130,000 clones, with about 89% as singletons. The material was peripheral blood, obtained on day 0 of AZD1222 vaccination. All receptors come from an adult in good health.

The CDR3 bases are TGTGCCAGCAGAGGGGGTGGGAACCAAGCTTTCTTT. Amino acid sequence: CASRGGGNQAFF. The genes are TRBV2 and TRBJ1-1; D perhaps matches TRBD1 (6 bases). The CDR3 is 12 amino acids. Between the trimmed V and J ends, which lost 6 bases and 9 bases, there was a span of 14 bases. CDR1 is SNHLY and CDR2 is FYNNEI in the germline V gene.

CDR3 DNA sequence: TGTGCCAGCAGTCGGACAGCCGAAAATGAAAAACTGTTTTTT. This encodes CASSRTAENEKLFF. This chain joins TRBV27 and TRBJ1-4; TRBD1 is a possible D gene (6 bases). The CDR3 totals 14 residues. V lost 5 bases and J lost 5, with 12 bases in between. Germline V lookup: CDR1 MNHEY, CDR2 SMNVEV (reference sequence).

This chain connects TRBV6-5 to TRBJ1-3; 7 nucleotides line up with TRBD1. The CDR3 has 14 amino acids. CDR1 MNHEY and CDR2 SVGAGI come from the germline V gene. The V segment lost 8 bases and the J segment 0 bases; nucleotides outside the gene matches: 4. The CDR3 nucleotides are TGTGCCAGCGCAGGGGGACACTCTGGAAACACCATATATTTT. Protein: CASAGGHSGNTIYF.

The chain employs TRBV12-5 and TRBJ1-1; D is ambiguous. CDR1 LGHNT and CDR2 FRNRAP come from the germline V gene. This CDR3 is built from 12 residues. With 3 bases removed from V and 1 base from J, the gap between germline ends came to 3 bases. CDR3 in DNA: TGTGCTAGTGGTTTCTGGAACACTGAAGCTTTCTTT. This encodes CASGFWNTEAFF. Full variable domain (outside the CDR3, taken from reference TRBV12-5 and TRBJ1-1): DARVTQTPRHKVTEMGQEVTMRCQPILGHNTVFWYRQTMMQGLELLAYFRNRAPLDDSGMPKDRFSAEMPDATLATLKIQPSEPRDSAVYFCASGFWNTEAFFGQGTRLTVV.

The chain uses TRBV7-9 and TRBJ1-5; D is perhaps TRBD1 (5 bases). V shed 1 base and J shed 2 bases, with 12 bases lying between them. The CDR3 covers 16 residues. Germline CDR1 and CDR2: SEHNR and FQNEAQ (reference sequence). The CDR3 protein is CASSLGRGNGNQPQHF. The CDR3 nucleotides read TGTGCCAGCAGCTTAGGGAGGGGAAATGGCAATCAGCCCCAGCATTTT.

The chain uses TRBV11-3 and TRBJ1-1, with 7 bases that match TRBD1. Germline loops: CDR1 SGHNT, CDR2 YENEEA. V gave up 5 bases and J gave up 4 bases; unmatched junction bases: 4. This CDR3 has 13 residues. The DNA of the CDR3 is TGTGCCAGCAGCCAGGGGGTCCGCACTGAAGCTTTCTTT. This translates into CASSQGVRTEAFF.

The CDR3 region is CASSLDGYGTDTQYF. The CDR3 DNA reads as TGTGCCAGCAGCTTAGATGGATATGGCACAGATACGCAGTATTTT. The rearrangement uses TRBV11-2 and TRBJ2-3; no definite D call. Between the trimmed V and J ends, which lost 0 bases and 1 base, there was a span of 8 bases. Germline CDR1 reads SGHAT; CDR2 reads FQNNGV. The CDR3 has 15 residues.

The J gene is TRBJ2-7, the V gene TRBV5-6; 9 bases map to TRBD2. Germline V lookup: CDR1 SGHDT, CDR2 YYEEEE. The V segment lost 1 base and the J segment 4 bases; nucleotides outside the gene matches: 6. The CDR3 is 15 amino acids. The DNA for the CDR3 is TGTGCCAGCAGCTTGCGGCTAGCGGGGAATTACGAGCAGTACTTC. Translation: CASSLRLAGNYEQYF.

The rearrangement joins TRBV7-9 to TRBJ2-3; D is unclear. Germline CDR1 and CDR2: SEHNR and FQNEAQ (reference sequence). This CDR3 comprises 13 residues. V was shortened by 5 bases and J by 6 bases, with 12 bases between the two germline ends. DNA for the CDR3: TGTGCCAGCAGCCCCGGAAACCTCGATACGCAGTATTTT. This gives the protein CASSPGNLDTQYF.

The rearrangement links TRBV5-6 to TRBJ1-6; D not resolved. The CDR3 spans 16 residues. With 0 bases removed from V and 3 bases from J, the gap between germline ends came to 10 bases. Germline-derived CDR1 and CDR2 are SGHDT and YYEEEE. The CDR3 nucleotides are TGTGCCAGCAGCTTGGGAGGGAACGGCTATAATTCACCCCTCCACTTT. It yields the protein CASSLGGNGYNSPLHF.

The chain carries TRBV6-5 and TRBJ2-3; 9 positions agree with TRBD2. The V and J ends lost 2 bases and 5 bases, in that order; junction bases with no gene match: 8. Germline V gene sequence: CDR1 MNHEY, CDR2 SVGAGI. This CDR3 contains 16 residues. The CDR3 is CASSYQPLAGLDTQYF. Written as DNA, the CDR3 is TGTGCCAGCAGTTACCAACCCCTAGCGGGGTTAGATACGCAGTATTTT.

V usage is TRBV12-3 or TRBV12-4 and J usage is TRBJ2-3; D gene ambiguous. This CDR3 region has 13 residues. The CDR3 spells CAGAVFSTDTQYF. Written as DNA, the CDR3 is TGTGCGGGCGCGGTGTTTAGCACAGATACGCAGTATTTT.

V and J are TRBV7-9 and TRBJ1-4; TRBD1 might be the D (6 bases). CDR1 is SEHNR and CDR2 is FQNEAQ in the germline V gene (reference sequence). This CDR3 is built from 15 residues. The V end lost 4 bases, the J end lost 2 bases, and 11 bases lay between the germline ends. The chain's CDR3 is CASSSGGGTNEKLFF. The CDR3 DNA sequence: TGTGCCAGCAGCTCCGGGGGGGGCACTAATGAAAAACTGTTTTTT.

The chain carries TRBV7-8 and TRBJ2-1; D possibly matches TRBD1 or TRBD2 (5 bases each). In germline, CDR1 is SGHVS, CDR2 FQNEAQ. V lost 2 bases, J lost 4 bases, and 12 bases lay in between. The CDR3 extends over 15 amino acids. Here the CDR3 DNA reads TGTGCCAGCAGCTTATATGGGGGACGATACAATGAGCAGTTCTTC. Its protein is CASSLYGGRYNEQFF.

This clone came up once. This rearrangement joins TRBV11-1 to TRBJ1-1; D remains ambiguous. This CDR3 is 14 amino acids long. The V gene lost 2 bases and the J gene lost 3 bases, with 10 bases spanning the gap. Germline loops: CDR1 SGHAT, CDR2 FQDESV (reference sequence). The CDR3 sequence is CASSLPGGYTEAFF. DNA of the CDR3: TGTGCCAGCAGCTTACCCGGAGGATACACTGAAGCTTTCTTT.

CDR3 nucleotides: TGTGCCAGCAGCTCACATGGGACCGGGGAGCTGTTTTTT. Protein sequence: CASSSHGTGELFF. The gene calls are TRBV7-9 and TRBJ2-2; D is uncertain. V lost 4 bases, J lost 5 bases, and 8 bases lay in between. Germline loops: CDR1 SEHNR, CDR2 FQNEAQ (reference sequence). This CDR3 comprises 13 residues.

This clone was detected only a few times. V is TRBV3-1 (or the pseudogene TRBV3-2) and J is TRBJ1-4; D is uncertain. The ends were cut back, 0 bases at V and 4 bases at J, with 6 bases in the middle. The germline CDR1 and CDR2 sequences are LGHDT and YNNKEL (reference sequence). CDR3 length equals 14 residues. The CDR3 DNA reads as TGTGCCAGCAGCCAAGATCTGTTTAATGAAAAACTGTTTTTT. This codes for CASSQDLFNEKLFF.